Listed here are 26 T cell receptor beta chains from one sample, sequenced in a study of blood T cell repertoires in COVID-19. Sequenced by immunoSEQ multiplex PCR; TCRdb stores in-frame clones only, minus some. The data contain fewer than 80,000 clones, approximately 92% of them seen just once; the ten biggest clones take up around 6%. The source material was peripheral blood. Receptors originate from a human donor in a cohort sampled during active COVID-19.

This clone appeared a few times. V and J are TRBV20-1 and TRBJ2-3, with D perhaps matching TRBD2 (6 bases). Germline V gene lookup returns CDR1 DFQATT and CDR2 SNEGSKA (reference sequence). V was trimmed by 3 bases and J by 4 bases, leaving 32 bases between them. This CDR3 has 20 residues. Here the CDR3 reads CSASTLYGSSLQGRPDTQYF. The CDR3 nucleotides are TGCAGTGCTAGTACCCTTTACGGGAGCTCCTTGCAAGGCCGCCCAGATACGCAGTATTTT.

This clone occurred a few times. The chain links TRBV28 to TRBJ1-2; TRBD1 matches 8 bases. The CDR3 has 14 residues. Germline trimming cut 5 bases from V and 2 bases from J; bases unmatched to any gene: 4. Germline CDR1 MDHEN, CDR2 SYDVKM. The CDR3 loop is CASSPGQDNYGYTF. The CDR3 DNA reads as TGTGCCAGCAGTCCGGGACAGGACAACTATGGCTACACCTTC.

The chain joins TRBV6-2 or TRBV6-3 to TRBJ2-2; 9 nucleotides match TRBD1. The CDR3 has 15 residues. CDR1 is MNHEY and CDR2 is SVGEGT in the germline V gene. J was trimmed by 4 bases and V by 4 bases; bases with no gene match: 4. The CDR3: CASSSGQGFTGELFF. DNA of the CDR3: TGTGCCAGCAGTTCCGGACAGGGGTTCACCGGGGAGCTGTTTTTT.

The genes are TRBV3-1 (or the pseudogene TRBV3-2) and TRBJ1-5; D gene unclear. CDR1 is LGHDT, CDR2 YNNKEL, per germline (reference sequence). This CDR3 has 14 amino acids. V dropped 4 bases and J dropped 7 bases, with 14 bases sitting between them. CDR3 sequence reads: CASSLGSGRQPQHF. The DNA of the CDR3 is TGTGCCAGCAGCCTCGGTTCTGGGAGACAGCCCCAGCATTTT.

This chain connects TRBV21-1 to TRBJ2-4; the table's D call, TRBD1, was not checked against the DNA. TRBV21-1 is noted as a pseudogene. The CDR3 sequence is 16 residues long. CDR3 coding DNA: TGTGCCAGCAGCGCCAGGGGGTTAGGTGCCAAAAACATTCAGTACTTC. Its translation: CASSARGLGAKNIQYF.

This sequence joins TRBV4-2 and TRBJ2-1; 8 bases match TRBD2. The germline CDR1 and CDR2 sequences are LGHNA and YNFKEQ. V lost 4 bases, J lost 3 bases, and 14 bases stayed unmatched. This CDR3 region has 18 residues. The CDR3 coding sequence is TGTGCCAGCAGCCTAACCCCCGCAGCGGGAGTTTACTACAATGAGCAGTTCTTC. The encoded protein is CASSLTPAAGVYYNEQFF.

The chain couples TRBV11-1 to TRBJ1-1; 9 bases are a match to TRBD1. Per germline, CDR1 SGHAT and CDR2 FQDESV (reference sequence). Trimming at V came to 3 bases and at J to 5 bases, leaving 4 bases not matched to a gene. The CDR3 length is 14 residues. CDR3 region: CASSLTGGRTEAFF. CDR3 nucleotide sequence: TGTGCCAGCAGCTTGACAGGGGGTAGGACTGAAGCTTTCTTT.

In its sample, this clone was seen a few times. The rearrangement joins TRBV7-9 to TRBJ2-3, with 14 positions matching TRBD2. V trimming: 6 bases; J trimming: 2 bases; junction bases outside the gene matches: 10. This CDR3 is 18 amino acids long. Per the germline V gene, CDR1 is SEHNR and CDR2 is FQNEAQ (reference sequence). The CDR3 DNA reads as TGTGCCAGCAGTTTTCCCGGGACTAGCGGGGGCGACACAGATACGCAGTATTTT. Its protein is CASSFPGTSGGDTDTQYF. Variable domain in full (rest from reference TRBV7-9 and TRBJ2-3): DTGVSQNPRHKITKRGQNVTFRCDPISEHNRLYWYRQTLGQGPEFLTYFQNEAQLEKSRLLSDRFSAERPKGSFSTLEIQRTEQGDSAMYLCASSFPGTSGGDTDTQYFGPGTRLTVL.

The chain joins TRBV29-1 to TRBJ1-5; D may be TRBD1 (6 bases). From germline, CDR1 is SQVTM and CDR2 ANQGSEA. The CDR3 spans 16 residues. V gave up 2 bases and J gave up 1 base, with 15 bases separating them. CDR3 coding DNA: TGCAGCGTTGAATTGGGAGGGGGGGGAAGCAATCAGCCCCAGCATTTT. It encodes CSVELGGGGSNQPQHF. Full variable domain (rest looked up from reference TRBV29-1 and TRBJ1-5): SAVISQKPSRDICQRGTSLTIQCQVDSQVTMMFWYRQQPGQSLTLIATANQGSEATYESGFVIDKFPISRPNLTFSTLTVSNMSPEDSSIYLCSVELGGGGSNQPQHFGDGTRLSIL.

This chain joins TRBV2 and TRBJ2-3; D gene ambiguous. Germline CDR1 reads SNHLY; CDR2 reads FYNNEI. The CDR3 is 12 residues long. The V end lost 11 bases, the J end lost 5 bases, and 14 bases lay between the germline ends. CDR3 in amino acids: CARRRSGDTQYF. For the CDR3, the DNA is TGTGCCCGCCGTAGAAGTGGAGATACGCAGTATTTT.

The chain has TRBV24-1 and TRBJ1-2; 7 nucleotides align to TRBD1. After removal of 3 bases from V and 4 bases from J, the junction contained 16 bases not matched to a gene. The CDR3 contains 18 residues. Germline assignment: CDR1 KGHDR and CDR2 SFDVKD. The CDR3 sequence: CATSDTPGTAVIRYGYTF. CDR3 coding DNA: TGTGCCACCAGTGATACCCCTGGGACAGCCGTAATCCGCTATGGCTACACCTTC.

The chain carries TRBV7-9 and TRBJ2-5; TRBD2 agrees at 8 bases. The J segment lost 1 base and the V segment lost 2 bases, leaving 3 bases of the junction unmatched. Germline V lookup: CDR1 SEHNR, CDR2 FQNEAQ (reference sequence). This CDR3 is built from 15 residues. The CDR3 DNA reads TGTGCCAGCAGCTTACTAGCGGGCGGCCAAGAGACCCAGTACTTC. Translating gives CASSLLAGGQETQYF.

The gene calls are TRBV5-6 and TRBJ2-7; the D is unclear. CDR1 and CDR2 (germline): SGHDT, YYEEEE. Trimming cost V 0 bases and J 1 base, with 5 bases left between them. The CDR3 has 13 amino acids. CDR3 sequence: CASSLAGSYEQYF. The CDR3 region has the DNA TGTGCCAGCAGCTTGGCGGGTTCCTACGAGCAGTACTTC.

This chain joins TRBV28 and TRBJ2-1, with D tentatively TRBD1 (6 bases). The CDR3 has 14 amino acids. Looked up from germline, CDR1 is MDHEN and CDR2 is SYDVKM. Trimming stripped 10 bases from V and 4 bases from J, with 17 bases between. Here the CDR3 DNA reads TGTGCCACCAACAGGGCAGGGATATACAATGAGCAGTTCTTC. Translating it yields CATNRAGIYNEQFF.

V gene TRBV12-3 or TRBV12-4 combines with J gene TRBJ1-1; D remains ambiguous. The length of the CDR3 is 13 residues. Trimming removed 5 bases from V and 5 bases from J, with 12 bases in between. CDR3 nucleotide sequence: TGTGCCAGCAGTCTTGCACCGGGGACTGAAGCTTTCTTT. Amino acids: CASSLAPGTEAFF.

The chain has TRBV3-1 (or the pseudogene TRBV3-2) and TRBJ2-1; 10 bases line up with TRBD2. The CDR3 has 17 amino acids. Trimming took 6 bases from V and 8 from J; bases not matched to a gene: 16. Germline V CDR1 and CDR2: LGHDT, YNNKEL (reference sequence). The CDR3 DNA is TGTGCCAGCAGTCGGGGCGGAGCGGGAGGGCCGGGGTATGAGCAGTTCTTC. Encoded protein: CASSRGGAGGPGYEQFF.

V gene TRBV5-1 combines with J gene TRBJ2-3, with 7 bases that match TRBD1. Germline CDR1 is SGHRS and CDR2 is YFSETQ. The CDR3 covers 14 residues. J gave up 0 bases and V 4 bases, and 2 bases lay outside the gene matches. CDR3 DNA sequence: TGCGCCAGCAGCAAGGACAGGAGCACAGATACGCAGTATTTT. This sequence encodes CASSKDRSTDTQYF.

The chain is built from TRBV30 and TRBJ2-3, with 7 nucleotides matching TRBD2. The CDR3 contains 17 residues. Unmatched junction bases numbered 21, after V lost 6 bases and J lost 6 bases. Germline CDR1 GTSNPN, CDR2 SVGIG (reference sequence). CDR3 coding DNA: TGTGCCTGTGCTGGAGATCCCGGGAGGCCTCTATCCGATACGCAGTATTTT. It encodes CACAGDPGRPLSDTQYF.

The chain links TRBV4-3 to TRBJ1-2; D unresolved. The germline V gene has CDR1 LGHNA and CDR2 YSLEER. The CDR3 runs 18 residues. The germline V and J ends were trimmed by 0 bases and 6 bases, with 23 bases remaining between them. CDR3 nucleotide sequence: TGCGCCAGCAGCCAAGACTATCTGAATGGAGGGTTTAAAAATGGCTACACCTTC. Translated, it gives CASSQDYLNGGFKNGYTF.

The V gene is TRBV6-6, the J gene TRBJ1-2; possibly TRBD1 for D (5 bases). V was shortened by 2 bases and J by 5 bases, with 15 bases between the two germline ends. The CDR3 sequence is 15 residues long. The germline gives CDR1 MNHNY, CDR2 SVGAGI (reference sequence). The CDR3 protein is CASSYKFGGIYGYTF. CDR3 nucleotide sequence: TGTGCCAGCAGTTACAAGTTCGGGGGAATTTATGGCTACACCTTC.

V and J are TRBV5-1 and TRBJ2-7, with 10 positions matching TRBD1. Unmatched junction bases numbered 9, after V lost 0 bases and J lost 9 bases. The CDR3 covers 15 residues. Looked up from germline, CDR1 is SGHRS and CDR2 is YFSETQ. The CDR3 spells CASSLAQDRGYGQYF. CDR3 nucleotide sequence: TGCGCCAGCAGCTTGGCCCAGGACAGGGGGTATGGGCAGTACTTC.

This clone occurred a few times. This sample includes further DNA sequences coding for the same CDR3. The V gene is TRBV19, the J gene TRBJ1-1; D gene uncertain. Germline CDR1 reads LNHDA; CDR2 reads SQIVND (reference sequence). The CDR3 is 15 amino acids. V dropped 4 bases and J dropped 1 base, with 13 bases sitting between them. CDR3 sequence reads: CASSKAAGGNTEAFF. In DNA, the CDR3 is TGTGCCAGTAGTAAGGCAGCTGGCGGGAACACTGAAGCTTTCTTT.

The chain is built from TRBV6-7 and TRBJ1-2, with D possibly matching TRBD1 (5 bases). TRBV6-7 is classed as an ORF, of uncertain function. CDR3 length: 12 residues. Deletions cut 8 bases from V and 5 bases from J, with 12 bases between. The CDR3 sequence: CASRRGGYGYTF. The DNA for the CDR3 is TGTGCCAGCCGACGGGGGGGGTATGGCTACACCTTC.

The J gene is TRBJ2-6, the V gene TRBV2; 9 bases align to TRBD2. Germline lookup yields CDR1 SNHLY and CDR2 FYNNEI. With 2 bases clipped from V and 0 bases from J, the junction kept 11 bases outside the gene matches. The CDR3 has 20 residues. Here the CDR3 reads CASSEMGLAGSPSGANVLTF. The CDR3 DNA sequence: TGTGCCAGCAGTGAAATGGGGCTAGCGGGATCCCCCTCTGGGGCCAACGTCCTGACTTTC.

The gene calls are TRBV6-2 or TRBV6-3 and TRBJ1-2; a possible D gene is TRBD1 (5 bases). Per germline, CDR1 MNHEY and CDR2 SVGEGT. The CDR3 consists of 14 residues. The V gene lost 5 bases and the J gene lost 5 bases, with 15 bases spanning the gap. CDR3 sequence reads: CASSPDSPYYGYTF. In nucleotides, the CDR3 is TGTGCCAGCAGTCCCGACAGCCCGTATTATGGCTACACCTTC.

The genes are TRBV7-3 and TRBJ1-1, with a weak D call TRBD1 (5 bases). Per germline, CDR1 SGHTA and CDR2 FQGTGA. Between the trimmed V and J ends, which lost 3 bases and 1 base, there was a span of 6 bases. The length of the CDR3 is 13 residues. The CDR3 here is CASSFRANTEAFF. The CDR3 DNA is TGTGCCAGCAGCTTCAGGGCGAACACTGAAGCTTTCTTT.